Shown below are 6 T cell receptor beta chains from a single sample sequenced in a study of cytomegalovirus exposure and HLA in healthy donors. The study ran its PCR with 60 Vbeta and 13 Jbeta primers. Data came from immunoSEQ multiplex PCR; TCRdb stores just in-frame clones and leaves some out. Found here are about 150,000 clones, nearly 85% of them singletons; the top ten hold roughly 3.4%. Sequenced sample: PBMCs. The receptor set was obtained from a male donor in good health and CMV-seronegative.

The rearrangement uses TRBV6-5 and TRBJ1-5; possible D gene TRBD1, 5 bases. This CDR3 has 14 residues. The V and J ends lost 5 bases and 2 bases respectively, with 10 bases between them. Germline V gene sequence: CDR1 MNHEY, CDR2 SVGAGI. The DNA of the CDR3 is TGTGCCAGCAGTAGCAGCAGGGGCAATCAGCCCCAGCATTTT. Amino acid sequence: CASSSSRGNQPQHF.

The V gene is TRBV27, the J gene TRBJ2-1; perhaps TRBD1 as D (5 bases). The CDR3 totals 14 residues. Trimming removed 4 bases from V and 7 bases from J, with 14 bases in between. In germline, CDR1 is MNHEY, CDR2 SMNVEV (reference sequence). The CDR3 DNA follows: TGTGCCAGCAGTTCAGGGTTCGCGAGGAATGAGCAGTTCTTC. Translated, it gives CASSSGFARNEQFF.

This rearrangement joins TRBV6-1 to TRBJ2-7, with 9 nucleotides matching TRBD1. The J segment lost 3 bases and the V segment lost 6 bases, leaving 9 bases of the junction unmatched. The CDR3 length is 15 residues. Germline V gene sequence: CDR1 MNHNS, CDR2 SASEGT. CDR3 sequence: CASRGVAGQGYEQYF. The CDR3 bases are TGTGCCAGCAGGGGGGTGGCGGGACAGGGCTACGAGCAGTACTTC.

The chain has TRBV5-4 and TRBJ2-5, with D possibly being TRBD1 (5 bases). V was trimmed by 6 bases and J by 2 bases, leaving 11 bases between them. Germline loops: CDR1 SGHNT, CDR2 YYREEE (reference sequence). CDR3 length: 13 residues. CDR3 region: CASTQGPQETQYF. CDR3 DNA: TGTGCCAGCACCCAGGGCCCACAAGAGACCCAGTACTTC.

The V call is TRBV28, the J call TRBJ2-3; TRBD2 matches 13 bases. CDR1 MDHEN and CDR2 SYDVKM come from the germline V gene. The CDR3 has 17 residues. The V segment lost 6 bases and the J segment 4 bases; nucleotides outside the gene matches: 10. The chain's CDR3 is CASRTGLAGARPDTQYF. In DNA form, the CDR3 reads TGTGCCAGCAGGACTGGACTAGCGGGAGCCCGCCCAGATACGCAGTATTTT. Using reference TRBV28 and TRBJ2-3 for the parts outside the CDR3, the full variable domain is DVKVTQSSRYLVKRTGEKVFLECVQDMDHENMFWYRQDPGLGLRLIYFSYDVKMKEKGDIPEGYSVSREKKERFSLILESASTNQTSMYLCASRTGLAGARPDTQYFGPGTRLTVL.

The chain is built from TRBV28 and TRBJ2-7; tentatively, D is TRBD2 (6 bases). Germline V gene sequence: CDR1 MDHEN, CDR2 SYDVKM. The CDR3 is 14 residues long. The V end lost 3 bases, the J end lost 2 bases, and 11 bases lay between the germline ends. The CDR3 protein is CASSLGGVTYEQYF. The CDR3 DNA reads as TGTGCCAGCAGTTTGGGCGGGGTCACCTACGAGCAGTACTTC.